The rows below give T cell receptor beta chains drawn from one sample of a study of graft-versus-host responses after intestinal transplantation. TCRdb keeps only in-frame clones here, not all; method: immunoSEQ multiplex PCR. The sample consists of about 7,400 clones, about two thirds of them appearing once. The sample was ileum tissue, taken 55 to 60 days after transplant. These receptors all come from a human patient who received an intestinal transplant, so some T cells may come from the graft donor. Both conserved end residues are trimmed from each CDR3. The order of the fields is V gene, J gene, CDR3 protein.

>TRBV28|TRBJ1-2
ATSSGGMYGYT
>TRBV9|TRBJ2-5
ASSVGAGWETQY
>TRBV28|TRBJ2-3
ASSPSVGVADTQY
>TRBV27|TRBJ2-1
ASSLRTLLAGGTGHEQF
>TRBV6-5|TRBJ1-4
ASSYRTGDEKLF
>TRBV7-2|TRBJ1-5
ASSPRGDQPQH
>TRBV10-3|TRBJ2-3
AISAAGQGATDTQY
>TRBV15|TRBJ2-3
ATSRGASGGFSTDTQY
>TRBV7-8|TRBJ2-1
ASTMRGLYNEQF
>TRBV4-3|TRBJ2-2
ASSQLAGGPNTGELF
>TRBV5-4|TRBJ2-5
ASSLAMSKETQY
>TRBV7-9|TRBJ1-5
ASSGPAGSNQPQH
>TRBV7-3|TRBJ2-1
ASSPVTGGSYNEQF
>TRBV11-1|TRBJ1-1
ASSFPGQAPEAF
>TRBV7-8|TRBJ2-7
ASSLLAGAAYEQY
>TRBV9|TRBJ1-1
ASSVGGVQNTEAF
>TRBV28|TRBJ2-6
ASSGLTLVLGANVLT
>TRBV4-2|TRBJ1-6
ASSPRAGSSSYNSPLH
>TRBV6-1|TRBJ2-1
ASSEWAGGTNEQF
>TRBV6-6|TRBJ1-2
ASTIQNGQSYGYT
>TRBV14|TRBJ1-1
ATEIQVNTEAF
>TRBV18|TRBJ2-1
ASSPSTGFRYNEQF
>TRBV7-2|TRBJ1-3
ASSLRVSSGNTIY
>TRBV9|TRBJ2-5
ASSATGTGGQETQY
>TRBV28|TRBJ2-1
ASSLLPSGFSSYNEQF
>TRBV4-1|TRBJ1-1
ASSPRQGANTEAF
>TRBV6-1|TRBJ1-2
ASSEALGGVHGYT
>TRBV6-5|TRBJ1-2
ASSPGRSLSGYT
>TRBV7-3|TRBJ1-2
ASRTGTGVLT
>TRBV4-1|TRBJ1-4
ASSRRDRSTNEKLF
>TRBV5-1|TRBJ2-6
ASSLHSGANVLT
>TRBV4-1|TRBJ1-1
ASSHDKGAITEAF
>TRBV7-9|TRBJ2-5
ASSLRGQGVGQETQY
>TRBV5-1|TRBJ2-3
ASSLALRGSADTQY
>TRBV5-1|TRBJ2-3
ASSLGASTDTQY
>TRBV5-4|TRBJ1-2
ASSVGTGGYNGYT
>TRBV7-3|TRBJ2-2
ASSPTTSGGNTGELF
>TRBV4-2|TRBJ2-4
ASSQIQGGKNIQY
>TRBV7-9|TRBJ1-1
ASTQSGVEAF
>TRBV2|TRBJ2-5
ASHRDQETQY
>TRBV6-5|TRBJ1-1
ASSYSQGNTEAF
>TRBV7-6|TRBJ1-4
ASSLATGSGEKLF
>TRBV27|TRBJ1-6
ASSFSGRSSPLH
>TRBV5-5|TRBJ1-1
ASSLYGTEAF
>TRBV6-6|TRBJ1-3
ASSFLEGEGNTIY
>TRBV6-1|TRBJ1-5
ASSVPGGNQPQH
>TRBV2|TRBJ1-5
ASSARDRGDQPQH
>TRBV9|TRBJ2-3
ASSGLAGNTQY
>TRBV28|TRBJ2-1
ASSSISRGGATSADNEQF
>TRBV27|TRBJ2-5
ASSSGTSGGLAQY
>TRBV5-4|TRBJ1-2
ASSLFQDRSAGYT
>TRBV6-6|TRBJ2-3
ATRDRGTDTQY
>TRBV19|TRBJ2-2
ASSRRGQLRTGELF
>TRBV28|TRBJ2-3
ASGTGRIADTQY
>TRBV9|TRBJ1-6
ASSGGSGVNSPLH
>TRBV5-4|TRBJ2-3
ASSSGTGHTDTQY
>TRBV11-1|TRBJ2-5
ASSSERGTGETQY